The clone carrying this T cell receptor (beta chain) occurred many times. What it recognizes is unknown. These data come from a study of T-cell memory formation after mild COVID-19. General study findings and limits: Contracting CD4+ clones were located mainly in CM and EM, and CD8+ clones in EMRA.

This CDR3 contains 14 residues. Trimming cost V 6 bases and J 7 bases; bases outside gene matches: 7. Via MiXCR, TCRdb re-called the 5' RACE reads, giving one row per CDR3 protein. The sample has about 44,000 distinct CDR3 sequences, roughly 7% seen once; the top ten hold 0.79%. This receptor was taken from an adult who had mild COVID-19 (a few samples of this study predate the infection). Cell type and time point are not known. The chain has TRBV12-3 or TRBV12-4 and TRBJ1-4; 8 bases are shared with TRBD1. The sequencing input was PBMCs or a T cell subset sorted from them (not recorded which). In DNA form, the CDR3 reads TGTGCCAGCAGCCCAACAGGGGGAGGTGAAAAACTGTTTTTT. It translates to CASSPTGGGEKLFF.